The 26 T cell receptor beta chains below come from one sample, sequenced in a study of blood T cell repertoires in COVID-19. Produced via immunoSEQ multiplex PCR; TCRdb's table is partial and in-frame only. The table records 100,000 or so clones, roughly 80% of them present only once. Sequencing input: peripheral blood. Receptors originate from a woman between 65 and 79 years old with acute or convalescent COVID-19.

The J gene is TRBJ1-2, the V gene TRBV11-2; 8 bases agree with TRBD1. Germline trimming cut 5 bases from V and 4 bases from J; bases unmatched to any gene: 6. The germline V gene encodes CDR1 SGHAT and CDR2 FQNNGV. The CDR3 is 14 residues long. DNA of the CDR3: TGTGCCAGCAGCACAGGGGGAGAAAGCTATGGCTACACCTTC. Its protein is CASSTGGESYGYTF. The full variable domain, its missing parts supplied by reference TRBV11-2 and TRBJ1-2, is EAGVAQSPRYKIIEKRQSVAFWCNPISGHATLYWYQQILGQGPKLLIQFQNNGVVDDSQLPKDRFSAERLKGVDSTLKIQPAKLEDSAVYLCASSTGGESYGYTFGSGTRLTVV.

V is TRBV19 and J is TRBJ1-1; D call uncertain. CDR1 and CDR2 from the germline V gene are LNHDA and SQIVND (reference sequence). V shed 3 bases and J shed 8 bases, with 10 bases lying between them. This CDR3 is built from 12 residues. The CDR3 bases are TGTGCCAGTAGTATTACCCAGACAGAAGCTTTCTTT. Amino acids: CASSITQTEAFF.

The V gene is TRBV15, the J gene TRBJ2-1; 8 nucleotides agree with TRBD2. CDR3 length: 14 residues. Germline loops: CDR1 LNHNV, CDR2 YYDKDF (reference sequence). The trim removed 1 base at V and 7 bases at J, leaving 3 bases unmatched. The CDR3 DNA reads TGTGCCACCAGCAGAGGGGGGACTAGAAATGAGCAGTTCTTC. Translation: CATSRGGTRNEQFF.

V is TRBV18 and J is TRBJ1-2; TRBD1 agrees at 12 bases. Germline lookup yields CDR1 KGHSH and CDR2 LQKENI. V was clipped by 3 bases and J by 3 bases; unmatched bases: 5. This CDR3 region has 16 residues. CDR3 sequence reads: CASSPRDRGLDYGYTF. The CDR3 bases are TGTGCCAGCTCACCCCGGGACAGGGGGCTTGACTATGGCTACACCTTC.

V usage is TRBV11-2 and J usage is TRBJ1-5; a possible D gene is TRBD1 (5 bases). V shed 4 bases and J shed 9 bases, with 13 bases lying between them. This CDR3 comprises 13 residues. The germline V gene encodes CDR1 SGHAT and CDR2 FQNNGV. CDR3 DNA: TGTGCCAGCAGCTCGGGGGGGGACCTGCCCCAGCATTTT. It yields the protein CASSSGGDLPQHF.

This chain links TRBV12-3 or TRBV12-4 with TRBJ1-1; D gene uncertain. This CDR3 has 13 amino acids. With 3 bases removed from V and 1 base from J, the gap between germline ends came to 6 bases. CDR3 residues: CASSFRQNTEAFF. The CDR3, as DNA: TGTGCCAGCAGTTTCCGACAGAACACTGAAGCTTTCTTT.

This chain connects TRBV30 to TRBJ2-1; 7 bases map to TRBD2. This CDR3 comprises 15 residues. Germline V gives CDR1 GTSNPN, CDR2 SVGIG (reference sequence). Trimming took 0 bases from V and 3 from J; bases not matched to a gene: 5. CDR3 sequence: CAWSVGSGVYNEQFF. The CDR3, as DNA: TGTGCCTGGAGTGTTGGGAGCGGGGTCTACAATGAGCAGTTCTTC. Drawing the rest from reference TRBV30 and TRBJ2-1, the complete variable domain is SQTIHQWPATLVQPVGSPLSLECTVEGTSNPNLYWYRQAAGRGLQLLFYSVGIGQISSEVPQNLSASRPQDRQFILSSKKLLLSDSGFYLCAWSVGSGVYNEQFFGPGTRLTVL.

The chain couples TRBV21-1 to TRBJ2-1; the table's D gene call, TRBD1, was not cross checked with the DNA. TRBV21-1 is a pseudogene locus. The CDR3 is made up of 18 amino acids. In DNA form, the CDR3 reads TGTGCCAGCAGCAAGAGACCGACAGGGCTTAGCTCCTACAATGAGCAGTTCTTC. It codes for CASSKRPTGLSSYNEQFF.

This rearrangement joins TRBV5-5 to TRBJ1-4; a weak D match, TRBD1 (5 bases). V lost 0 bases and J lost 7, with 13 bases in between. The length of the CDR3 is 15 residues. CDR1 is SGHKS and CDR2 is YYEKEE in the germline V gene (reference sequence). The CDR3 nucleotides are TGTGCCAGCAGCTTGGAGGTCTTAAGGGGTGAAAAACTGTTTTTT. Protein: CASSLEVLRGEKLFF.

This rearrangement joins TRBV3-1 (or the pseudogene TRBV3-2) to TRBJ1-2; no clear D. Trimming shortened V by 1 base and J by 6 bases, and 18 bases separated the two germline ends. Germline V gene lookup returns CDR1 LGHDT and CDR2 YNNKEL (reference sequence). The CDR3 is 16 residues long. The CDR3 bases are TGTGCCAGCAGCCAAGGTGGTGGAGGAACAGTACATGGCTACACCTTC. It encodes CASSQGGGGTVHGYTF.

The CDR3 region has the DNA TGTGCCAGCAGTTTCGGAGAGGTTGAAAAACTGTTTTTT. It specifies CASSFGEVEKLFF. The chain joins TRBV12-3 or TRBV12-4 to TRBJ1-4; D gene unclear. Trimming pared 3 bases from V and 7 bases from J, leaving 9 bases between. The CDR3 has 13 residues.

V gene TRBV2 combines with J gene TRBJ2-1; a weak D match, TRBD1 (5 bases). The ends were cut back, 4 bases at V and 8 bases at J, with 18 bases in the middle. The CDR3 runs 15 residues. The germline CDR1 and CDR2 sequences are SNHLY and FYNNEI. CDR3 sequence (DNA): TGTGCCAGCAGTGTTGGAACAGGTTATTTCGATGAGCAGTTCTTC. The encoded protein is CASSVGTGYFDEQFF.

The chain carries TRBV30 and TRBJ2-6; D is ambiguous. Germline V gene lookup returns CDR1 GTSNPN and CDR2 SVGIG (reference sequence). V was cut by 3 bases and J by 3 bases, with 9 bases left in between. The CDR3 has 14 residues. In nucleotides, the CDR3 is TGTGCCTGGAGGATTACGGGTGGGGCCAACGTCCTGACTTTC. As protein: CAWRITGGANVLTF.

The V and J genes are TRBV30 and TRBJ1-1; possibly TRBD1 for D (6 bases). Germline CDR1 and CDR2: GTSNPN and SVGIG (reference sequence). V lost 2 bases to trimming and J lost 1 base, with 11 bases between them. This CDR3 contains 14 residues. The DNA of the CDR3 is TGTGCCTGGAGTCCGGGACATAGGAACACTGAAGCTTTCTTT. Translation gives CAWSPGHRNTEAFF.

The gene calls are TRBV5-1 and TRBJ1-1; tentative D call: TRBD1 (5 bases). V lost 4 bases and J 1 base, leaving 14 bases between the germline ends. Per the germline V gene, CDR1 is SGHRS and CDR2 is YFSETQ. This CDR3 has 15 amino acids. The DNA for the CDR3 is TGCGCCAGCAGCCCCGACCTGGGGGGGAACACTGAAGCTTTCTTT. Amino acid sequence: CASSPDLGGNTEAFF.

The V call is TRBV6-5, the J call TRBJ1-1; a weak D match, TRBD1 (5 bases). V was trimmed by 7 bases and J by 0 bases, leaving 15 bases between them. The length of the CDR3 is 15 residues. The germline V gene encodes CDR1 MNHEY and CDR2 SVGAGI. The CDR3 DNA sequence: TGTGCCAGCACAGTTGGACGGACAATGAACACTGAAGCTTTCTTT. Translating gives CASTVGRTMNTEAFF.

This clone has just one count. The V and J genes are TRBV19 and TRBJ1-6; D is unresolved. Germline V gene sequence: CDR1 LNHDA, CDR2 SQIVND (reference sequence). V lost 10 bases and J lost 9, with 16 bases in between. CDR3 size: 13 residues. The CDR3 region has the DNA TGTGCCACCCAAGGTCAGGATACTTCACCCCTCCACTTT. Its protein is CATQGQDTSPLHF.

The V and J genes are TRBV25-1 and TRBJ2-7, with 10 bases fitting TRBD1. The V segment lost 2 bases and the J segment 6 bases; nucleotides outside the gene matches: 10. This CDR3 region has 16 residues. CDR1 is MGHDK and CDR2 is SYGVNS in the germline V gene. The CDR3 nucleotides read TGTGCCAGCAGTGAAAGGGCCCCGGGACAGGGGACCGAGCAGTACTTC. Its translation is CASSERAPGQGTEQYF.

This clone has only one observation. The V gene is TRBV5-1, the J gene TRBJ1-2; unclear D gene. Germline CDR1 reads SGHRS; CDR2 reads YFSETQ. The CDR3 is made up of 15 amino acids. V was cut by 0 bases and J by 0 bases, with 9 bases left in between. The CDR3, as DNA: TGCGCCAGCAGCTTGGGTACGGGAGCTAACTATGGCTACACCTTC. It translates to CASSLGTGANYGYTF.

J is TRBJ1-4 and V is TRBV25-1, with unresolved D. The CDR3 contains 15 residues. V lost 2 bases and J lost 5, with 12 bases in between. From germline, CDR1 is MGHDK and CDR2 SYGVNS. The CDR3 is CASSERKSGNEKLFF. DNA of the CDR3: TGTGCCAGCAGTGAAAGAAAGTCGGGGAATGAAAAACTGTTTTTT.

CDR3 sequence (DNA): TGTGCCAGCAGTTGGGACAGGGACATCACACAGCCCCAGCATTTT. It yields the protein CASSWDRDITQPQHF. V is TRBV6-2 or TRBV6-3 and J is TRBJ1-5; 9 nucleotides line up with TRBD1. Germline CDR1 is MNHEY and CDR2 is SVGEGT. This CDR3 spans 15 amino acids. Trimming cost V 4 bases and J 7 bases; bases outside gene matches: 8.

This chain uses TRBV18 with TRBJ1-1; D unresolved. The CDR3 sequence is 13 residues long. With 2 bases removed from V and 5 bases from J, the gap between germline ends came to 9 bases. Germline values: CDR1 KGHSH, CDR2 LQKENI. Here the CDR3 DNA reads TGTGCCAGCTCACCATTCGGGTTAACTGAAGCTTTCTTT. Translated: CASSPFGLTEAFF.

V and J are TRBV6-5 and TRBJ1-6, with 9 nucleotides matching TRBD1. This CDR3 contains 15 residues. Trimming at V came to 3 bases and at J to 9 bases, leaving 6 bases not matched to a gene. In germline, CDR1 is MNHEY, CDR2 SVGAGI. DNA for the CDR3: TGTGCCAGCAGTTATTTGGGACAGGGAAGTTCACCCCTCCACTTT. Translation: CASSYLGQGSSPLHF.

The chain links TRBV5-1 to TRBJ1-3, with a possible D match to TRBD1 (6 bases). The CDR3 length is 16 residues. Germline lookup yields CDR1 SGHRS and CDR2 YFSETQ. The V gene lost 0 bases and the J gene lost 8 bases, with 18 bases spanning the gap. In DNA form, the CDR3 reads TGCGCCAGCAGCTTGGCCTCTCCAGGGGATAGAGACACCATATATTTT. Translated: CASSLASPGDRDTIYF.

The chain is built from TRBV10-3 and TRBJ1-4; 7 positions agree with TRBD1. The V gene end was trimmed by 4 bases and the J gene end by 14 bases; junction bases not matched to a gene: 13. Per germline, CDR1 ENHRY and CDR2 SYGVKD. CDR3 length: 14 amino acids. The CDR3: CAISGPETGQYLFF. The CDR3 DNA sequence: TGTGCCATCAGTGGGCCAGAGACAGGGCAATATCTGTTTTTT.

The chain links TRBV5-4 to TRBJ2-7; D not resolved. The ends were cut back, 2 bases at V and 3 bases at J, with 6 bases in the middle. This CDR3 comprises 12 residues. The V gene's germline CDR1 is SGHNT and CDR2 YYREEE (reference sequence). Here the CDR3 reads CASSFSDYEQYF. In DNA, the CDR3 is TGTGCCAGCAGCTTTTCAGACTACGAGCAGTACTTC.